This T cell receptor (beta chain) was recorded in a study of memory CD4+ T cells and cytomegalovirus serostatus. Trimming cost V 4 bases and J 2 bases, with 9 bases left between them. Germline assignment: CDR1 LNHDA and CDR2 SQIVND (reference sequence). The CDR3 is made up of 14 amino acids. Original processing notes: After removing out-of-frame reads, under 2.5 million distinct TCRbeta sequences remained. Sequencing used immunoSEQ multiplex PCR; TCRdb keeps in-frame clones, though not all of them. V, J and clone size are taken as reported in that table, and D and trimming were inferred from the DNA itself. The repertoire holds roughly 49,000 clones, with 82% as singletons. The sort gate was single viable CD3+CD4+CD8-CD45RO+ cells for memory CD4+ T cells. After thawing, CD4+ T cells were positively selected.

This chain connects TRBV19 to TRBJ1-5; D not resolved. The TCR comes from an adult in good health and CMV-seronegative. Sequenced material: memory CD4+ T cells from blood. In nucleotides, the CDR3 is TGTGCCAGTAGTAACACGGGAGGCAATCAGCCCCAGCATTTT. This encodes CASSNTGGNQPQHF. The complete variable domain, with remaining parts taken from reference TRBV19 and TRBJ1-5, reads DGGITQSPKYLFRKEGQNVTLSCEQNLNHDAMYWYRQDPGQGLRLIYYSQIVNDFQKGDIAEGYSVSREKKESFPLTVTSAQKNPTAFYLCASSNTGGNQPQHFGDGTRLSIL.